A selection of T cell receptor beta chains follows, all from one sample in a study of OX40 agonist ivuxolimab in advanced cancers. Some clones are missing from TCRdb's copy, which holds only in-frame ones; the method was immunoSEQ multiplex PCR. The sample carries tens of thousands of clones, roughly four fifths recorded once. The source material was CD4+ or CD8+ T cells sorted from blood, sampled in a trial of the OX40 agonist ivuxolimab. These receptors came from an adult with an advanced solid tumor such as melanoma, head and neck, liver or kidney cancer. Both conserved end residues are part of each CDR3. Size tells how often a clone was seen (once, few, many) or the class of an expanded clone, and some rows leave it out.

v_call clone_size cdr3_aa
TRBV7-9 NA CASSFSTGGSNQPQHF
TRBV19 many CASSIGGVRGYTF
TRBV30 NA CAWSGALYGYTF
TRBV28 NA CASGTGTNYGYTF
TRBV2 few CASSEVDGGRYEQYF
TRBV2 NA CASSVWVSTDTQYF
TRBV6-5 NA CASSLRDRGLTEAFF
TRBV10-3 NA CAISDTGLAFGEQFF
TRBV27 once CASHPTGGYGYTF
TRBV11-2 NA CASSSRTGGNEQFF
TRBV7-9 NA CASSQQGSSYEQYF
TRBV7-6 NA CASSPTDLQGSEQYF
TRBV23-1 NA CASREGACNEQFF
TRBV2 NA CASSEALRGVNTGELFF
TRBV12-5 NA CASGRDRVYGYTF
TRBV5-1 NA CASSYDTYTEAFF
TRBV7-9 few CASSLDRVGSGELFF
TRBV5-4 NA CASSRQRGTGGFGETQYF
TRBV27 NA CASRRRDGPYEQYF
TRBV4-2 NA CASSQVGASMYGYTF
TRBV23-1 NA CASSQGGSNYGYTF
TRBV6-5 few CASSPGQLNSPLHF
TRBV9 NA CASSVVRTDTQYF
TRBV7-6 few CASSAGPLQETQYF
TRBV19 few CASSRDRRTYEQYF
TRBV28 once CASSLGGGNYGYTF
TRBV5-5 few CASSFQRITDTQYF
TRBV18 few CASSPQGTVSGNTIYF
TRBV5-1 NA CASSLTGGLSGANVLTF
TRBV2 NA CASKVGEESGYTF
TRBV7-6 NA CASSLATQETQYF
TRBV29-1 NA CSVEGQGASEQFF
TRBV5-1 NA CASSLSPQETQYF
TRBV9 few CASSPPDGSGSYEQYF
TRBV6-6 NA CATGGGGNTEAFF
TRBV2 NA CASTGSASNQPQHF
TRBV2 NA CASRKDSYGYTF
TRBV18 NA CASSSLGQGDTEAFF
TRBV27 NA CASSRQGFLYEQYF
TRBV5-4 NA CASSSGQSGANVLTF
TRBV27 NA CASRAGGWTEAFF
TRBV5-5 NA CASSPGLAGGQIGIQYF
TRBV9 once CASSVDASGRFEQYF
TRBV11-2 NA CASSPLPSRYNEQFF
TRBV5-1 NA CASSARDSEAFF